This T cell receptor (beta chain) was found in a study of cytomegalovirus exposure and HLA in healthy donors. Primers for the PCR totalled 60 Vbeta and 13 Jbeta. Libraries were prepared by immunoSEQ multiplex PCR; TCRdb keeps only in-frame clonotypes and omits some of them. The sample yields some 71,000 clones, of which the top ten take up 1.5% to 2%. Study-wide results and caveats: Earlier analysis found most TCR beta V segments productive about 90% or about 30% of the time.

V lost 0 bases to trimming and J lost 2 bases, with 11 bases between them. The CDR3 contains 15 residues. Germline CDR1 MNHEY, CDR2 SVGAGI. A note on this clone: No antigen is known for it.

This sequence originates from a woman in her twenties or thirties in good health and CMV-seronegative. The rearrangement links TRBV6-5 to TRBJ2-7, with D uncertain. Input material: PBMCs. CDR3 residues: CASSYSITTAYEQYF. DNA for the CDR3: TGTGCCAGCAGTTACTCGATAACTACCGCCTACGAGCAGTACTTC.